The rows below give T cell receptor beta chains drawn from one sample of a study of T cells in Graves' hyperthyroidism and ophthalmopathy. TCRdb redid the calling of the multiplex PCR reads with MiXCR, one entry per CDR3 protein. This table has about 610,000 distinct CDR3 sequences, under 15% appearing once. Source material: blood. These receptors were obtained from a woman between 40 and 50 years old with Graves' ophthalmopathy. Both conserved end residues are part of each CDR3. The order of the fields is J gene, V gene, clone size, D gene, CDR3 protein, CDR3 DNA. A D gene is named only where the DNA matches it firmly. Size values are once, few and many counts, or a class for expanded clones, and some rows have none.

j_gene: TRBJ2-5; v_gene: TRBV11-2; abundance: many; d_gene: .; CDR3aa: CASSWGLAPRFREETQYF; CDR3nt: TGTGCCAGCAGCTGGGGGCTAGCGCCGCGTTTTCGGGAAGAGACCCAGTACTTC
j_gene: TRBJ2-7; v_gene: TRBV11-2; abundance: many; d_gene: .; CDR3aa: CASSPTPPTGLSSYEQYF; CDR3nt: TGTGCCAGCAGCCCTACCCCCCCGACAGGCCTGAGCTCCTACGAGCAGTACTTC
j_gene: TRBJ2-1; v_gene: TRBV19; abundance: .; d_gene: TRBD2; CDR3aa: CASSPDGGGVSGEQFF; CDR3nt: TGTGCCAGTAGCCCCGATGGCGGGGGGGTCTCCGGTGAGCAGTTCTTC
j_gene: TRBJ1-2; v_gene: TRBV12-3/TRBV12-4; abundance: many; d_gene: TRBD1; CDR3aa: CASSPGQRGYTF; CDR3nt: TGTGCCAGCAGTCCGGGACAGCGTGGCTACACCTTC
j_gene: TRBJ2-7; v_gene: TRBV6-1; abundance: few; d_gene: .; CDR3aa: CASSEYRGGWLSYEQYF; CDR3nt: TGTGCCAGCAGTGAATATAGAGGCGGGTGGTTATCCTACGAGCAGTACTTC
j_gene: TRBJ1-1; v_gene: TRBV30; abundance: many; d_gene: TRBD1; CDR3aa: CAWSDGQGRYTEAFF; CDR3nt: TGTGCCTGGAGTGATGGACAGGGGCGTTACACTGAAGCTTTCTTT
j_gene: TRBJ2-7; v_gene: TRBV12-3/TRBV12-4; abundance: few; d_gene: TRBD2; CDR3aa: CASGNNGGVYEQYF; CDR3nt: TGTGCCAGCGGGAACAACGGGGGGGTCTACGAGCAGTACTTC
j_gene: TRBJ2-2; v_gene: TRBV6-2/TRBV6-3; abundance: .; d_gene: TRBD2; CDR3aa: CASILAGAPNTGELFF; CDR3nt: TGTGCCAGCATACTAGCGGGAGCCCCGAACACCGGGGAGCTGTTTTTT
j_gene: TRBJ1-5; v_gene: TRBV28; abundance: many; d_gene: .; CDR3aa: CASSLSGSGNQPQHF; CDR3nt: TGTGCCAGCAGTTTGTCAGGGTCGGGCAATCAGCCCCAGCATTTT
j_gene: TRBJ2-7; v_gene: TRBV29-1; abundance: many; d_gene: .; CDR3aa: CSVEIWGQQYF; CDR3nt: TGCAGCGTTGAGATTTGGGGGCAGCAGTACTTC
j_gene: TRBJ2-5; v_gene: TRBV28; abundance: .; d_gene: TRBD1; CDR3aa: CASGYRQGVKTQYF; CDR3nt: TGTGCCAGCGGATATAGACAGGGGGTGAAGACCCAGTACTTC
j_gene: TRBJ2-7; v_gene: TRBV20-1; abundance: many; d_gene: .; CDR3aa: CSARPPDSYEQYF; CDR3nt: TGCAGTGCTAGACCCCCAGACTCCTACGAGCAGTACTTC
j_gene: TRBJ2-7; v_gene: TRBV4-2; abundance: many; d_gene: TRBD2; CDR3aa: CASSQGLAGYYEQYF; CDR3nt: TGTGCCAGCAGCCAAGGACTAGCGGGATACTACGAGCAGTACTTC
j_gene: TRBJ2-3; v_gene: TRBV11-2; abundance: .; d_gene: TRBD2; CDR3aa: CASSLYLAGGTDTQYF; CDR3nt: TGTGCCAGCAGCTTATATCTAGCGGGAGGGACGGATACGCAGTATTTT
j_gene: TRBJ1-2; v_gene: TRBV7-9; abundance: .; d_gene: .; CDR3aa: CASSFFGDPAISFYGYTF; CDR3nt: TGTGCCAGCAGCTTTTTTGGGGACCCCGCTATTTCTTTCTATGGCTACACCTTC
j_gene: TRBJ1-1; v_gene: TRBV28; abundance: few; d_gene: .; CDR3aa: CASSLGYNTEAFF; CDR3nt: TGTGCCAGCAGTCTGGGGTACAACACTGAAGCTTTCTTT
j_gene: TRBJ1-2; v_gene: TRBV30; abundance: many; d_gene: .; CDR3aa: CAWTEGLRGGYTF; CDR3nt: TGTGCCTGGACCGAGGGACTGCGGGGTGGCTACACCTTC
j_gene: TRBJ1-1; v_gene: TRBV12-3/TRBV12-4; abundance: many; d_gene: .; CDR3aa: CASSFQGNTEAFF; CDR3nt: TGTGCCAGCAGTTTTCAGGGGAACACTGAAGCTTTCTTT